The present TCR beta chain was sequenced within a study of blood T cell repertoires in COVID-19. Profiling relied on immunoSEQ multiplex PCR, and the TCRdb table lists in-frame clones only, not all of them. The table has hundreds of thousands of clones, 65% to 90% seen once. Germline lookup yields CDR1 MGHRA and CDR2 YSYEKL. CDR3 length: 17 residues. Germline trimming cut 1 base from V and 2 bases from J; bases unmatched to any gene: 10. The sample comprised peripheral blood. The chain has TRBV4-1 and TRBJ1-2, with TRBD1 identical over 7 bases. This receptor was obtained from a woman in her 70s with COVID-19, enrolled during active disease. CDR3 in amino acids: CASSQGVGRGTNYGYTF. CDR3 DNA: TGCGCCAGCAGCCAAGGGGTGGGCAGGGGGACCAACTATGGCTACACCTTC.